The 30 T cell receptor beta chains listed next were all sequenced from one sample in a study of blood T cell repertoires in COVID-19. This table comes from immunoSEQ multiplex PCR, and its TCRdb copy is limited to in-frame clones, with some not included. This sample carries approximately 74,000 clones, approximately 78% of them seen once, and the ten largest clones take approximately 5%. Sequencing was performed on peripheral blood. The receptors were sampled from an elderly woman with active or convalescent COVID-19.

The V call is TRBV5-5, the J call TRBJ2-7; 8 bases match TRBD2. Germline trimming cut 1 base from V and 1 base from J; bases unmatched to any gene: 7. Per the germline V gene, CDR1 is SGHKS and CDR2 is YYEKEE (reference sequence). This CDR3 comprises 16 residues. CDR3 sequence reads: CASSLWLASGSYEQYF. DNA for the CDR3: TGTGCCAGCAGCTTGTGGTTGGCTAGCGGGTCCTACGAGCAGTACTTC.

The rearrangement links TRBV11-3 to TRBJ2-3, with 10 bases aligning to TRBD2. The CDR3 sequence is 20 residues long. Germline CDR1 SGHNT, CDR2 YENEEA. The V segment lost 5 bases and the J segment 1 base; nucleotides outside the gene matches: 18. CDR3 bases: TGTGCCAGCAGCCCTATGGGAGCGGGGGGGATTGTAGATTGCACAGATACGCAGTATTTT. It translates to CASSPMGAGGIVDCTDTQYF.

V gene TRBV19 combines with J gene TRBJ2-6; 10 bases line up with TRBD1. With 5 bases clipped from V and 3 bases from J, the junction kept 7 bases outside the gene matches. The CDR3 has 17 residues. Germline CDR1 LNHDA, CDR2 SQIVND (reference sequence). In DNA, the CDR3 is TGTGCCAGTAGTGTCCGGGACAGGGGCTTTGGGGCCAACGTCCTGACTTTC. Encoded protein: CASSVRDRGFGANVLTF.

This CDR3 is CASSLAGQTNTGELFF. The DNA for the CDR3 is TGTGCCAGCAGCTTGGCGGGCCAGACAAACACCGGGGAGCTGTTTTTT. The chain carries TRBV7-7 and TRBJ2-2, with a weak D call TRBD2 (5 bases). The germline V gene encodes CDR1 SSHAT and CDR2 FNYEAQ (reference sequence). V was shortened by 3 bases and J by 2 bases, with 13 bases between the two germline ends. The CDR3 spans 16 residues.

The V gene is TRBV7-9, the J gene TRBJ2-3, with TRBD2 identical over 11 bases. The trim removed 4 bases at V and 3 bases at J, leaving 6 bases unmatched. The CDR3 consists of 16 residues. CDR1 SEHNR and CDR2 FQNEAQ come from the germline V gene (reference sequence). CDR3 region: CASSSLAGGPTDTQYF. The CDR3 coding sequence is TGTGCCAGCAGCTCCTTAGCGGGAGGGCCGACAGATACGCAGTATTTT.

The rearrangement joins TRBV11-3 to TRBJ2-7, with 9 positions matching TRBD1. The CDR3 extends over 15 amino acids. Germline assignment: CDR1 SGHNT and CDR2 YENEEA. V was clipped by 4 bases and J by 4 bases; unmatched bases: 8. CDR3 residues: CASSSTGTGIYEQYF. CDR3 nucleotides: TGTGCCAGCAGCTCGACCGGGACAGGGATATACGAGCAGTACTTC. Together with reference TRBV11-3 and TRBJ2-7, the CDR3 gives the full variable domain: EAGVVQSPRYKIIEKKQPVAFWCNPISGHNTLYWYLQNLGQGPELLIRYENEEAVDDSQLPKDRFSAERLKGVDSTLKIQPAELGDSAVYLCASSSTGTGIYEQYFGPGTRLTVT.

The chain couples TRBV3-1 (or the pseudogene TRBV3-2) to TRBJ1-2; TRBD1 agrees at 10 bases. J gave up 8 bases and V 4 bases, and 4 bases lay outside the gene matches. The CDR3 totals 13 residues. Germline V lookup: CDR1 LGHDT, CDR2 YNNKEL (reference sequence). The CDR3 spells CASSLGQGIGYTF. The CDR3 DNA follows: TGTGCCAGCAGCCTGGGACAGGGGATCGGCTACACCTTC.

In this sample, this clone turned up a few times. This sequence joins TRBV13 and TRBJ2-7, with D possibly matching TRBD1 (5 bases). Germline CDR1 reads PRHDT; CDR2 reads FYEKMQ (reference sequence). V was clipped by 6 bases and J by 2 bases, with 14 bases between them. This CDR3 contains 14 residues. CDR3 residues: CASSLRVGPYEQYF. DNA of the CDR3: TGTGCCAGCAGTCTACGGGTGGGGCCCTACGAGCAGTACTTC.

The V gene is TRBV11-2, the J gene TRBJ1-3, with a tentative D call TRBD1 (5 bases). V was trimmed by 3 bases and J by 8 bases, leaving 8 bases between them. CDR1 is SGHAT and CDR2 is FQNNGV in the germline V gene. The CDR3 sequence is 12 residues long. The CDR3 nucleotides read TGTGCCAGCAGCTTTTCGGGGGACACCATATATTTT. Translation: CASSFSGDTIYF. The full variable domain, with the rest looked up from reference TRBV11-2 and TRBJ1-3, is EAGVAQSPRYKIIEKRQSVAFWCNPISGHATLYWYQQILGQGPKLLIQFQNNGVVDDSQLPKDRFSAERLKGVDSTLKIQPAKLEDSAVYLCASSFSGDTIYFGEGSWLTVV.

V is TRBV7-2 and J is TRBJ2-1, with 8 positions matching TRBD2. The CDR3 spans 14 residues. V gave up 7 bases and J gave up 2 bases; unmatched junction bases: 4. CDR1 SGHTA and CDR2 FQGNSA come from the germline V gene. CDR3 sequence reads: CASTREGPYNEQFF. In nucleotides, the CDR3 is TGTGCCAGCACCCGGGAGGGTCCCTACAATGAGCAGTTCTTC.

This clone has more than one count but fewer than ten. The J gene is TRBJ2-4, the V gene TRBV10-3; D unresolved. The CDR3 contains 16 residues. Trimming stripped 3 bases from V and 0 bases from J, with 12 bases between. The germline CDR1 and CDR2 sequences are ENHRY and SYGVKD. CDR3 loop: CAISDPLGIAKNIQYF. In DNA form, the CDR3 reads TGTGCCATCAGTGATCCTTTGGGCATAGCCAAAAACATTCAGTACTTC.

The CDR3 is CASSLSRTGLNTEAFF. CDR3 bases: TGTGCCAGCAGTTTATCCCGGACAGGGTTGAACACTGAAGCTTTCTTT. The chain couples TRBV27 to TRBJ1-1; 8 bases match TRBD1. The CDR3 has 16 residues. V shed 0 bases, J shed 0 bases, and the junction held 3 bases outside the gene matches. Looked up from germline, CDR1 is MNHEY and CDR2 is SMNVEV (reference sequence).

The chain uses TRBV6-5 and TRBJ1-3, with TRBD1 matching over 8 bases. This CDR3 region has 12 residues. V dropped 8 bases and J dropped 8; count of bases not matched to a gene: 5. Germline V gene data show CDR1 as MNHEY and CDR2 as SVGAGI. The CDR3 sequence: CASGQGADTIYF. CDR3 nucleotides: TGTGCCAGCGGCCAGGGGGCCGACACCATATATTTT.

This chain connects TRBV28 to TRBJ1-2; the D is unclear. Germline CDR1 reads MDHEN; CDR2 reads SYDVKM. The CDR3 totals 18 residues. V dropped 2 bases and J dropped 2 bases, with 21 bases sitting between them. CDR3 amino acids: CASSLDLPTKEANYGYTF. The CDR3 nucleotides are TGTGCCAGCAGTTTAGACCTCCCTACTAAAGAAGCCAACTATGGCTACACCTTC.

The genes are TRBV4-1 and TRBJ1-5; D gene unclear. This CDR3 is 15 amino acids long. Germline CDR1 MGHRA, CDR2 YSYEKL. The V end was cut by 2 bases, the J end by 3 bases, with 11 bases between. CDR3 protein: CASSQIPAPNQPQHF. CDR3 DNA sequence: TGCGCCAGCAGCCAAATCCCAGCGCCCAATCAGCCCCAGCATTTT.

The chain uses TRBV7-2 and TRBJ2-2, with 11 positions matching TRBD2. Germline values: CDR1 SGHTA, CDR2 FQGNSA. The trim removed 1 base at V and 6 bases at J, leaving 1 base unmatched. This CDR3 comprises 15 residues. The CDR3, as DNA: TGTGCCAGCAGCTTAGTGACTAGCGGGGCCGGGGAGCTGTTTTTT. Its translation: CASSLVTSGAGELFF.

The V call is TRBV6-6, the J call TRBJ2-7; perhaps TRBD1 as D (6 bases). The CDR3 has 14 amino acids. From germline, CDR1 is MNHNY and CDR2 SVGAGI (reference sequence). Between the trimmed V and J ends, which lost 2 bases and 2 bases, there was a span of 10 bases. The CDR3 sequence is CASSYTQGPYEQYF. The CDR3 DNA is TGTGCCAGCAGTTACACCCAGGGGCCCTACGAGCAGTACTTC.

This chain uses TRBV5-1 with TRBJ2-2; D might be TRBD1 (6 bases). The CDR3 runs to 14 residues. Germline CDR1 is SGHRS and CDR2 is YFSETQ. V shed 4 bases and J shed 5 bases, with 12 bases lying between them. CDR3 coding DNA: TGCGCCAGCAGCCACTTCACAGGGACCGGGGAGCTGTTTTTT. Its translation: CASSHFTGTGELFF.

The chain joins TRBV15 to TRBJ2-7; 9 bases are a match to TRBD1. Germline assignment: CDR1 LNHNV and CDR2 YYDKDF (reference sequence). Unmatched junction bases numbered 4, after V lost 2 bases and J lost 2 bases. The CDR3 contains 15 residues. The CDR3 sequence: CATSRLRTGAYEQYF. CDR3 coding DNA: TGTGCCACCAGCAGACTCCGGACAGGGGCCTACGAGCAGTACTTC.

The chain is built from TRBV7-2 and TRBJ2-7; TRBD2 matches 9 bases. The germline V gene encodes CDR1 SGHTA and CDR2 FQGNSA. The CDR3 is made up of 17 amino acids. The junction had 11 bases not matched to a gene; V was cut back by 5 bases and J by 0 bases. The CDR3 is CASSPRGAAGGSYEQYF. CDR3 sequence (DNA): TGTGCCAGCAGCCCCCGTGGGGCAGCGGGGGGCTCCTACGAGCAGTACTTC.

The sample holds one count of this clone. CDR3 coding DNA: TGTGCCAGCAGCCGGGACAGGTGGAGCAATCAGCCCCAGCATTTT. It is translated as CASSRDRWSNQPQHF. V gene TRBV6-5 combines with J gene TRBJ1-5; TRBD1 matches at 8 bases. With V trimmed by 6 bases and J by 1 base, 5 bases remained unmatched. The CDR3 loop spans 15 amino acids. Germline V gene lookup returns CDR1 MNHEY and CDR2 SVGAGI.

The chain links TRBV11-3 to TRBJ2-7; 12 bases map to TRBD2. The J segment lost 3 bases and the V segment lost 3 bases, leaving 3 bases of the junction unmatched. The CDR3 contains 15 residues. Germline V gene data show CDR1 as SGHNT and CDR2 as YENEEA. In DNA form, the CDR3 reads TGTGCCAGCAGCTTGACTAGCGGGAGTTTCTACGAGCAGTACTTC. It translates to CASSLTSGSFYEQYF.

This chain links TRBV6-5 with TRBJ1-5; D may be TRBD1 (6 bases). Germline loops: CDR1 MNHEY, CDR2 SVGAGI. Trimming left V 5 bases short and J 0 bases short, with 8 bases between. The CDR3 is made up of 14 amino acids. In DNA, the CDR3 is TGTGCCAGCAGTCCGGACAGTAGCAATCAGCCCCAGCATTTT. Translation: CASSPDSSNQPQHF.

The chain uses TRBV10-3 and TRBJ2-1; a possible D gene is TRBD1 (6 bases). The CDR3 loop spans 13 amino acids. From germline, CDR1 is ENHRY and CDR2 SYGVKD. Trimming removed 7 bases at V and 3 bases at J, with 10 bases between. The CDR3 loop is CAIKTQGYNEQFF. The CDR3 region has the DNA TGTGCCATCAAAACACAGGGCTACAATGAGCAGTTCTTC.

This clone has just a few counts. The chain couples TRBV18 to TRBJ2-4; tentatively, D is TRBD1 (6 bases). V lost 2 bases and J lost 1, with 12 bases in between. This CDR3 is built from 16 residues. Germline loops: CDR1 KGHSH, CDR2 LQKENI. CDR3 region: CASSPNEGVAKNIQYF. The CDR3 region has the DNA TGTGCCAGCTCACCAAATGAGGGGGTTGCCAAAAACATTCAGTACTTC.

This clone was recorded once. The gene calls are TRBV7-9 and TRBJ2-7; D might be TRBD1 (6 bases). CDR3 size: 12 residues. Germline CDR1 and CDR2: SEHNR and FQNEAQ (reference sequence). V lost 5 bases and J lost 7, with 12 bases in between. The CDR3 nucleotides are TGTGCCAGCAGCAGAGGGGGAGAAGAGCAGTACTTC. This gives the protein CASSRGGEEQYF. The complete variable domain, with remaining parts taken from reference TRBV7-9 and TRBJ2-7, reads DTGVSQNPRHKITKRGQNVTFRCDPISEHNRLYWYRQTLGQGPEFLTYFQNEAQLEKSRLLSDRFSAERPKGSFSTLEIQRTEQGDSAMYLCASSRGGEEQYFGPGTRLTVT.

CDR3 amino acids: CASNPGGPRGYTF. The CDR3 nucleotides are TGTGCCAGCAACCCCGGGGGTCCCCGGGGCTACACCTTC. V and J are TRBV28 and TRBJ1-2; TRBD1 might be the D (5 bases). The length of the CDR3 is 13 residues. Trimming removed 7 bases from V and 8 bases from J, with 17 bases in between. Germline V gene lookup returns CDR1 MDHEN and CDR2 SYDVKM.

V usage is TRBV4-2 and J usage is TRBJ2-5; 10 bases align to TRBD2. The CDR3 totals 16 residues. The trim removed 0 bases at V and 7 bases at J, leaving 8 bases unmatched. Germline values: CDR1 LGHNA, CDR2 YNFKEQ. Here the CDR3 DNA reads TGTGCCAGCAGCCAAGATCCAGCGGGGGGGCGGGGGACCCAGTACTTC. Amino acid sequence: CASSQDPAGGRGTQYF.

The J gene is TRBJ1-3, the V gene TRBV7-2; a possible D gene is TRBD1 (6 bases). The CDR3 length is 14 residues. V shed 5 bases and J shed 2 bases, with 10 bases lying between them. Germline-derived CDR1 and CDR2 are SGHTA and FQGNSA. The CDR3 region is CASSRGGAGNTIYF. CDR3 DNA: TGTGCCAGCAGCAGGGGGGGGGCTGGAAACACCATATATTTT.

This chain connects TRBV19 to TRBJ1-1; 7 bases are a match to TRBD1. CDR3 length: 14 residues. V trimming: 8 bases; J trimming: 5 bases; junction bases outside the gene matches: 11. Germline V lookup: CDR1 LNHDA, CDR2 SQIVND (reference sequence). The CDR3 sequence: CASRTGVGKTEAFF. In DNA form, the CDR3 reads TGTGCCAGTCGTACAGGGGTAGGGAAGACTGAAGCTTTCTTT.